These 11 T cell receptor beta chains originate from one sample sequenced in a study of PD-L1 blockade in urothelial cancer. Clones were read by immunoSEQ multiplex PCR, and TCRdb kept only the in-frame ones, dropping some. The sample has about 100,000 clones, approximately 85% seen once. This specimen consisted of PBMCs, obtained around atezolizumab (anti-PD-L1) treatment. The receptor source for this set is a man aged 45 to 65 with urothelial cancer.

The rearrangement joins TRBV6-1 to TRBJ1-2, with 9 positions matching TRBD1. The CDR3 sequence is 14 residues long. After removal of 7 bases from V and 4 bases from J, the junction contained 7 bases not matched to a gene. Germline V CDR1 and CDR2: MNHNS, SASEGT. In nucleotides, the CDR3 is TGTGCCAGCACCCGACAGGGGGATTCCTATGGCTACACCTTC. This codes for CASTRQGDSYGYTF.

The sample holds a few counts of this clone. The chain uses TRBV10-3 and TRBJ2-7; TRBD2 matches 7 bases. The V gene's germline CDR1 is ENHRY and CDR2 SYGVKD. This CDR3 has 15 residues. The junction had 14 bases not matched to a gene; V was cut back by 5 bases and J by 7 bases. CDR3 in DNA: TGTGCCATCAGTATTTCTCTAGCGGCCGCGAGAGAGCAGTACTTC. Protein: CAISISLAAAREQYF.

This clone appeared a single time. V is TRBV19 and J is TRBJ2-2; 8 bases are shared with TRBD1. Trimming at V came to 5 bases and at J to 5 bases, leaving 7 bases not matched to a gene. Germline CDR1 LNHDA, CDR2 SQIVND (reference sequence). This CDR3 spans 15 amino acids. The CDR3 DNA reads TGTGCCAGTAGTCGGGCAGGGGGCATGACCGGGGAGCTGTTTTTT. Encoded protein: CASSRAGGMTGELFF.

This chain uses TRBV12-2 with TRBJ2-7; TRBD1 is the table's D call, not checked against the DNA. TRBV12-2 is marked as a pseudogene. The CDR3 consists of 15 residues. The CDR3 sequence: CASRKAGRDSYEQYF. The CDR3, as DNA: TGTGCAAGTCGCAAAGCGGGCCGGGACAGCTACGAGCAGTACTTC.

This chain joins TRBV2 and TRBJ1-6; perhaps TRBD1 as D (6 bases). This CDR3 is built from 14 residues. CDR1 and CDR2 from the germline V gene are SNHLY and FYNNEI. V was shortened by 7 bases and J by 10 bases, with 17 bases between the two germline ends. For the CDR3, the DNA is TGTGCCAGCAAGGCAGGGGCCTATGGGTCACCCCTCCACTTT. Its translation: CASKAGAYGSPLHF.

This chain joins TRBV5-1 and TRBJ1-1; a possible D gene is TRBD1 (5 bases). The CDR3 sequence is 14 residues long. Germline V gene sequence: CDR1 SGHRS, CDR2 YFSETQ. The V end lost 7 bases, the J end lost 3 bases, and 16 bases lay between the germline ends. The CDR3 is CASWGGVLDTEAFF. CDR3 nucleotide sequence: TGCGCCAGCTGGGGGGGGGTTTTGGACACTGAAGCTTTCTTT.

The CDR3 coding sequence is TGTGCCAGCTCACGACAGGGCACAGATACGCAGTATTTT. It codes for CASSRQGTDTQYF. V and J are TRBV18 and TRBJ2-3; the D gene is possibly TRBD1 (6 bases). Trimming took 4 bases from V and 1 from J, leaving 6 bases between them. The CDR3 extends over 13 amino acids. Germline values: CDR1 KGHSH, CDR2 LQKENI.

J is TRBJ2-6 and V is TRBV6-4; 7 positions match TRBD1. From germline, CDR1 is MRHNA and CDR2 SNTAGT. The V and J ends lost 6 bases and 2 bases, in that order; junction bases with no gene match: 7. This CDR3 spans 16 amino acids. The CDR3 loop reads CASSTEGGAGANVLTF. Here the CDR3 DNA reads TGTGCCAGCAGCACCGAAGGGGGCGCTGGGGCCAACGTCCTGACTTTC.

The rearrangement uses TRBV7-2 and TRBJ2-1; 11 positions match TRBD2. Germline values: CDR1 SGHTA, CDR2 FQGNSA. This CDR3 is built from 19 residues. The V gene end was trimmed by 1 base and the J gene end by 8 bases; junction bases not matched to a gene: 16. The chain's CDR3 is CASSLGFSGRADNTYEQFF. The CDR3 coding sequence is TGTGCCAGCAGCTTAGGGTTTAGCGGGAGGGCCGACAACACGTATGAGCAGTTCTTC.

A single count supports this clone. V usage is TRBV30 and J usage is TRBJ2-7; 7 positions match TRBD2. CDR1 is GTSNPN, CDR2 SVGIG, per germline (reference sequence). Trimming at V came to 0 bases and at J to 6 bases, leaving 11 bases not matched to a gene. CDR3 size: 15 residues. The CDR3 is CAWSVYTSVPFEQYF. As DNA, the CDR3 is TGTGCCTGGAGTGTATATACTAGCGTCCCCTTCGAGCAGTACTTC.

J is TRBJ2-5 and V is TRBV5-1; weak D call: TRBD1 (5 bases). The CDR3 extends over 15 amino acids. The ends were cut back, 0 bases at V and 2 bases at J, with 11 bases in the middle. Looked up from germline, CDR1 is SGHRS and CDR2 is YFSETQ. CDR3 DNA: TGCGCCAGCAGCTTGGTACGACAGAAGCAAGAGACCCAGTACTTC. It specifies CASSLVRQKQETQYF.